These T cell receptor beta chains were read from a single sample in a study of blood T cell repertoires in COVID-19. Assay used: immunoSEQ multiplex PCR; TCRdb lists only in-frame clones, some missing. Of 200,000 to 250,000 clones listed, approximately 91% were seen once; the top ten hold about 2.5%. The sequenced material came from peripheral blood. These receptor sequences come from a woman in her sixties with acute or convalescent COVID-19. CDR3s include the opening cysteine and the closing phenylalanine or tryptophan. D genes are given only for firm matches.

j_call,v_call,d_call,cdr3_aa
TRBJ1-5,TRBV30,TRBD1,CAWSVNRGDQPQHF
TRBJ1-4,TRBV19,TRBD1,CASGTGAEKLFF
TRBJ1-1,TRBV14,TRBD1,CASRRTGTNTEAFF
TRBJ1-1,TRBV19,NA,CASSKTENTEAFF
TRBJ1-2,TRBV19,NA,CATRTGGYTF
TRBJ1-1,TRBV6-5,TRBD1,CASRWTGAVTEAFF
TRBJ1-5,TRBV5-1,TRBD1,CASSASAGGNQPQHF
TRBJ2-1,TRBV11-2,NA,CASSLAVYNEQFF
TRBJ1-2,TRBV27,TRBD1,CASSFRQGARDTF
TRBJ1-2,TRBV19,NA,CASSIVQGVNYGYTF
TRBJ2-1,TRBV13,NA,CASSSGLGGSNEQFF
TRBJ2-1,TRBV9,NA,CASSVGGRPYNEQFF
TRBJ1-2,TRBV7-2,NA,CASSLGQGLGYTF
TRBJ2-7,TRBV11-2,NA,CASGDRWSYEQYF
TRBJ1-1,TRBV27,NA,CASSLGGRVAEAFF
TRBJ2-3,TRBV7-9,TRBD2,CASRKFGGGPRGDTQYF
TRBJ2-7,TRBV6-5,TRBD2,CASSDSGRGTYEQYF
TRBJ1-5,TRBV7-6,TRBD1,CASSLGQQGNQPQHF
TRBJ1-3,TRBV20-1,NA,CSARDQGTGNTIYF
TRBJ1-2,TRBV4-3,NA,CASSQEPPGRGYGYTF
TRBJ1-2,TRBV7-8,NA,CASSSSRGGGYGYTF
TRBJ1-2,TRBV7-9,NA,CASSQQHGKGLVGGYTF
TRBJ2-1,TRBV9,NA,CASSVEAGAYNEQFF
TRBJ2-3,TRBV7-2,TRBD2,CASRPFSGGGGRLTDTQYF
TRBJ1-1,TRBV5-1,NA,CASSRTQGSLAEAFF